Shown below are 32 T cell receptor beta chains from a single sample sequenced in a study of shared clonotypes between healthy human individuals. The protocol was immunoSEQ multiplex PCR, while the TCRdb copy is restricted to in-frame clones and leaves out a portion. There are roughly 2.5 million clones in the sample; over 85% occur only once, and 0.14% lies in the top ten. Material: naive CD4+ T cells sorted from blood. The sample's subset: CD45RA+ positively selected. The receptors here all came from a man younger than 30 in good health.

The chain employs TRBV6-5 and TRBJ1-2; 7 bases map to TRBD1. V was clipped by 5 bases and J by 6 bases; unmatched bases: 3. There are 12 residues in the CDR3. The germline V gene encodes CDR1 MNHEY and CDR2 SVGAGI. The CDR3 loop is CASSGQVDGYTF. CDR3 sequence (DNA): TGTGCCAGCAGTGGACAGGTGGATGGCTACACCTTC.

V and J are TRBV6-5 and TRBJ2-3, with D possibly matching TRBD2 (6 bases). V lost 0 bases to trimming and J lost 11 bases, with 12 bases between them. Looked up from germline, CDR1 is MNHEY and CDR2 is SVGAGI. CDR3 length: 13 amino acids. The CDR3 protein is CASSYSGTPEQYF. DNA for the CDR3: TGTGCCAGCAGTTACTCGGGGACTCCAGAGCAGTATTTT.

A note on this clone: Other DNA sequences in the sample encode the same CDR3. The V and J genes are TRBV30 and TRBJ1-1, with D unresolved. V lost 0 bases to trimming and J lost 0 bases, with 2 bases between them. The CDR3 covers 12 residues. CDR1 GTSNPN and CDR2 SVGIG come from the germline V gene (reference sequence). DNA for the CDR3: TGTGCCTGGAGTGTATTGAACACTGAAGCTTTCTTT. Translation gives CAWSVLNTEAFF.

The CDR3 loop reads CASSLRDTVTGELFF. Here the CDR3 DNA reads TGTGCCAGCTCCCTTAGGGACACTGTTACCGGGGAGCTGTTTTTT. V and J are TRBV18 and TRBJ2-2; maybe TRBD1 (6 bases). This CDR3 is built from 15 residues. Deletions cut 6 bases from V and 5 bases from J, with 16 bases between. Germline V gene sequence: CDR1 KGHSH, CDR2 LQKENI. Full variable domain (remainder filled in from reference TRBV18 and TRBJ2-2): NAGVMQNPRHLVRRRGQEARLRCSPMKGHSHVYWYRQLPEEGLKFMVYLQKENIIDESGMPKERFSAEFPKEGPSILRIQQVVRGDSAAYFCASSLRDTVTGELFFGEGSRLTVL.

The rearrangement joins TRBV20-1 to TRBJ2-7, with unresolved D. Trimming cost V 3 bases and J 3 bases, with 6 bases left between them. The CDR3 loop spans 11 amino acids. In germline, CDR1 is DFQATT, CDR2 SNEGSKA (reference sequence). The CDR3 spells CSASQVYEQYF. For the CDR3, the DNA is TGCAGTGCTAGCCAGGTCTACGAGCAGTACTTC.

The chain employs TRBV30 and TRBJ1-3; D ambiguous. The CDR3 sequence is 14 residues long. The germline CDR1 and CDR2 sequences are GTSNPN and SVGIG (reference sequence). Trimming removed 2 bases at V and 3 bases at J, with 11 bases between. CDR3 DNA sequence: TGTGCCTGGAGTCCCCGGAGGGTTGGAAACACCATATATTTT. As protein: CAWSPRRVGNTIYF.

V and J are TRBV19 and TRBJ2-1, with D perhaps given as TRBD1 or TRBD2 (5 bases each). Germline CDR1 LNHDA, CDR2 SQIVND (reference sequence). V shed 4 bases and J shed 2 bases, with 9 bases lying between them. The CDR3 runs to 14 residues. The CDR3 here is CASSNQGPYNEQFF. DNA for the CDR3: TGTGCCAGTAGTAACCAGGGACCCTACAATGAGCAGTTCTTC. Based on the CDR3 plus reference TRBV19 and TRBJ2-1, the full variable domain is DGGITQSPKYLFRKEGQNVTLSCEQNLNHDAMYWYRQDPGQGLRLIYYSQIVNDFQKGDIAEGYSVSREKKESFPLTVTSAQKNPTAFYLCASSNQGPYNEQFFGPGTRLTVL.

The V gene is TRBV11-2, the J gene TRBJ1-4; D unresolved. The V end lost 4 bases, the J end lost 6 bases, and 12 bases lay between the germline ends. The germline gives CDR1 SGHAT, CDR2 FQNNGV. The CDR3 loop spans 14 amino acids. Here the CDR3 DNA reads TGTGCCAGCAGCTCCCTTCAAGGGTATGAAAAACTGTTTTTT. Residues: CASSSLQGYEKLFF.

CDR3 protein: CASSQQGAKNIQYF. The DNA for the CDR3 is TGTGCCAGCAGTCAACAGGGAGCCAAAAACATTCAGTACTTC. The chain couples TRBV28 to TRBJ2-4; possible D gene TRBD1, 6 bases. Trimming left V 5 bases short and J 0 bases short, with 8 bases between. Germline lookup yields CDR1 MDHEN and CDR2 SYDVKM. CDR3 length: 14 amino acids.

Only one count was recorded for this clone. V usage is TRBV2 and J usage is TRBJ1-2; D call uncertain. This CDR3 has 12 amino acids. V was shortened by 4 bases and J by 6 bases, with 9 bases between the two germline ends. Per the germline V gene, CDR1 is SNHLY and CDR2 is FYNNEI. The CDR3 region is CASSVEGNGYTF. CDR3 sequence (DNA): TGTGCCAGCAGTGTCGAAGGGAATGGCTACACCTTC. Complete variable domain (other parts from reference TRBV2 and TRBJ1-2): EPEVTQTPSHQVTQMGQEVILRCVPISNHLYFYWYRQILGQKVEFLVSFYNNEISEKSEIFDDQFSVERPDGSNFTLKIRSTKLEDSAMYFCASSVEGNGYTFGSGTRLTVV.

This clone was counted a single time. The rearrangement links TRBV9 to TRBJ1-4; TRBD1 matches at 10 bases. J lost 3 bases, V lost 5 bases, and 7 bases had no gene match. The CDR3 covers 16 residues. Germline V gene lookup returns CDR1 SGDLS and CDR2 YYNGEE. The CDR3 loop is CASSRGQGGSNEKLFF. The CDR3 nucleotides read TGTGCCAGCAGTCGTGGACAGGGGGGTTCTAATGAAAAACTGTTTTTT.

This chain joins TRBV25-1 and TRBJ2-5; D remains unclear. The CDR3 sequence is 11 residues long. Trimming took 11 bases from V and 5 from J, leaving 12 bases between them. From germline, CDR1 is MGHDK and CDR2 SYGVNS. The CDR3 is CASLVGETQYF. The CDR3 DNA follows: TGTGCCTCGCTGGTTGGGGAGACCCAGTACTTC.

CDR3 loop: CASGLGPPKASAFF. The CDR3 coding sequence is TGTGCTAGTGGTTTGGGTCCTCCCAAGGCCTCGGCTTTCTTT. The V and J genes are TRBV12-5 and TRBJ1-1; D unclear. This CDR3 contains 14 residues. The germline CDR1 and CDR2 sequences are LGHNT and FRNRAP. V lost 1 base, J lost 11 bases, and 17 bases lay in between.

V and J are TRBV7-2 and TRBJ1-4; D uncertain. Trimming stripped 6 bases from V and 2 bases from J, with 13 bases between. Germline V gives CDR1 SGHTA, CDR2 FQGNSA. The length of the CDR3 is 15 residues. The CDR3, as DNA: TGTGCCAGCAGAGAGCGGGGAACCACTAATGAAAAACTGTTTTTT. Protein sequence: CASRERGTTNEKLFF.

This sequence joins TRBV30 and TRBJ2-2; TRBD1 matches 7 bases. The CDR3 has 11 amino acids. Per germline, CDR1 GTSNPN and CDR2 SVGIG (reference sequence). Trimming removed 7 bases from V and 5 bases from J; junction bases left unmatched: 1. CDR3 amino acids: CASRGTGELFF. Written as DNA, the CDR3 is TGTGCCTCCAGGGGGACCGGGGAGCTGTTTTTT.

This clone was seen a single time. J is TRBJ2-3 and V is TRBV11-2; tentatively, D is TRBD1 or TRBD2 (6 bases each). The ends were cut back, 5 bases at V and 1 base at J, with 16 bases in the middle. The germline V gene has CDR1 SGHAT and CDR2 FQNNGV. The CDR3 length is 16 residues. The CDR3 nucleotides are TGTGCCAGCAGCCGTACGGGGGCTAGGGGCACAGATACGCAGTATTTT. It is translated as CASSRTGARGTDTQYF.

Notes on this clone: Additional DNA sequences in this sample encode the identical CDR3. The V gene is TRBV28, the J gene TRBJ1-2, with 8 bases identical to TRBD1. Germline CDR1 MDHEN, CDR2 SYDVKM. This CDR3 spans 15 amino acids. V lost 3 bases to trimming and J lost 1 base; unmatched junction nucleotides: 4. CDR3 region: CASSFGDRLNYGYTF. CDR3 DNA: TGTGCCAGCAGTTTCGGGGACAGGCTTAACTATGGCTACACCTTC.

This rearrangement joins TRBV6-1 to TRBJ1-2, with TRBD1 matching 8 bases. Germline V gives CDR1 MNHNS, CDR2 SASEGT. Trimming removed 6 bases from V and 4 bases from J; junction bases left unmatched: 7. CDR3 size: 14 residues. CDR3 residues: CASSGTGLFYGYTF. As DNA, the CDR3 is TGTGCCAGCAGCGGGACAGGACTCTTCTATGGCTACACCTTC.

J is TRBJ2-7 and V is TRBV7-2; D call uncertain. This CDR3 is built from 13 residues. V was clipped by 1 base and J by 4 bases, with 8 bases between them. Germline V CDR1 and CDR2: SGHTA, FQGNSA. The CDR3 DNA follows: TGTGCCAGCAGCTTAGATATGGGTTACGAGCAGTACTTC. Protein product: CASSLDMGYEQYF.

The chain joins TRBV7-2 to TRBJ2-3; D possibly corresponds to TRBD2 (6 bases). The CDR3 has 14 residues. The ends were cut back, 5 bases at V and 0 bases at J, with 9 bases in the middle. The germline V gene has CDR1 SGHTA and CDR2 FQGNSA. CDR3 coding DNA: TGTGCCAGCAGCCGGGGGTCTAGCACAGATACGCAGTATTTT. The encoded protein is CASSRGSSTDTQYF.

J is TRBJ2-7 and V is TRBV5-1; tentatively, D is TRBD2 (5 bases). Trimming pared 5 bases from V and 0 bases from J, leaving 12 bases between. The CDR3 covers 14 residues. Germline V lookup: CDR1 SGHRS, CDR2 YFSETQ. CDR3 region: CASRRGLDSYEQYF. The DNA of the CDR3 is TGCGCCAGCAGGAGAGGGCTAGACTCCTACGAGCAGTACTTC.

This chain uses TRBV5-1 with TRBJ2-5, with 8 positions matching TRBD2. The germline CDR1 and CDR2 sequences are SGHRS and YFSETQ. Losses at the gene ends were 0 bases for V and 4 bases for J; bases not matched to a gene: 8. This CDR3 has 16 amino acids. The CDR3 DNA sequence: TGCGCCAGCAGCTTGGCCTCCGGGGGGGTGCGAGAGACCCAGTACTTC. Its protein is CASSLASGGVRETQYF. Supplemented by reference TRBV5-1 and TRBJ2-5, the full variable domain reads KAGVTQTPRYLIKTRGQQVTLSCSPISGHRSVSWYQQTPGQGLQFLFEYFSETQRNKGNFPGRFSGRQFSNSRSEMNVSTLELGDSALYLCASSLASGGVRETQYFGPGTRLLVL.

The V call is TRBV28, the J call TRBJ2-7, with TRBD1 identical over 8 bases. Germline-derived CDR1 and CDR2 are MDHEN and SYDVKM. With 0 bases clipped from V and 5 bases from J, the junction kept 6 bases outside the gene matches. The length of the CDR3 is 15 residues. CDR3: CASSLWGTGENEQYF. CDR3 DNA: TGTGCCAGCAGTTTATGGGGGACAGGTGAGAACGAGCAGTACTTC.

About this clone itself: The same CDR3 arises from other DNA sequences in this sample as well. CDR3 bases: TGTGCCAGTAGTATAGTCACAGGGGGCCAAGAGACCCAGTACTTC. This codes for CASSIVTGGQETQYF. This chain connects TRBV19 to TRBJ2-5; TRBD1 matches 8 bases. There are 15 residues in the CDR3. J lost 1 base, V lost 1 base, and 2 bases had no gene match. CDR1 and CDR2 from the germline V gene are LNHDA and SQIVND (reference sequence).

The CDR3 here is CASSLASRGEQYF. In nucleotides, the CDR3 is TGTGCCAGCAGCTTAGCCAGTCGGGGCGAGCAGTACTTC. The gene calls are TRBV11-2 and TRBJ2-7, with D possibly matching TRBD2 (5 bases). The CDR3 length is 13 residues. CDR1 and CDR2 (germline): SGHAT, FQNNGV. Trimming removed 1 base at V and 6 bases at J, with 10 bases between.

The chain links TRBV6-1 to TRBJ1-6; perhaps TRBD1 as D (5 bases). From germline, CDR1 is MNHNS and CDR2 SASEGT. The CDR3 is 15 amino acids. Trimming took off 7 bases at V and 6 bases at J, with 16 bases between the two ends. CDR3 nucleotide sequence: TGTGCCAGCAACGGGGCAGACGTTGGTAATTCACCCCTCCACTTT. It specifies CASNGADVGNSPLHF.

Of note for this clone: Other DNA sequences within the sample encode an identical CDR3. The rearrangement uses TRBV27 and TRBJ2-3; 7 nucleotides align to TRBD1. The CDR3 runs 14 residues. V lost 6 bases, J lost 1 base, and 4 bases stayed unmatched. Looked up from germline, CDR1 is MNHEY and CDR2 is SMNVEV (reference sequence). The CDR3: CASSLDRGTDTQYF. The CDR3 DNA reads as TGTGCCAGCAGCCTTGACAGGGGCACAGATACGCAGTATTTT.

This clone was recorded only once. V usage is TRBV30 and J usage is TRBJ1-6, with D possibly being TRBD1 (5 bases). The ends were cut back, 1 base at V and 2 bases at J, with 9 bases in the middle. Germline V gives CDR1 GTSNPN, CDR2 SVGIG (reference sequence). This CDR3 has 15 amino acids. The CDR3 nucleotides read TGTGCCTGGAGTGGGGGGGAGGCCTATAATTCACCCCTCCACTTT. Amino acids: CAWSGGEAYNSPLHF.

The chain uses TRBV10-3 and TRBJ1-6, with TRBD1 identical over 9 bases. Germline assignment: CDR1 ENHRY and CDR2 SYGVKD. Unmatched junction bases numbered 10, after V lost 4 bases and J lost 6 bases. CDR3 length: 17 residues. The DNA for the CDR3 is TGTGCCATCAGTGGGGGATTAGGGACAGGGATTAATTCACCCCTCCACTTT. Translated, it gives CAISGGLGTGINSPLHF.

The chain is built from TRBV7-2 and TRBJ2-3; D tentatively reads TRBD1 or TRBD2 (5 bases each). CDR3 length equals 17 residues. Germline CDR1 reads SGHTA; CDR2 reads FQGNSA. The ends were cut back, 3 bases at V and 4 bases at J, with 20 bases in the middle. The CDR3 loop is CASSFRSGPNGPDTQYF. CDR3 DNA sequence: TGTGCCAGCAGCTTCCGATCGGGGCCAAACGGTCCAGATACGCAGTATTTT.

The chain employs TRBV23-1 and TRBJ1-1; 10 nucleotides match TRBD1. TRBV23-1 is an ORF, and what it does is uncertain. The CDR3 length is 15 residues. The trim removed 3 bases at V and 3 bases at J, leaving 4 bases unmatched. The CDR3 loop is CASSHLDRGDTEAFF. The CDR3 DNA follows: TGCGCCAGCAGTCACCTGGACAGGGGGGACACTGAAGCTTTCTTT.

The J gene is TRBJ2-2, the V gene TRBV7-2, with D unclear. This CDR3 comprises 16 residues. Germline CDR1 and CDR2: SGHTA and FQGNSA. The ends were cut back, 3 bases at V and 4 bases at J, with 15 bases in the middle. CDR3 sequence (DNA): TGTGCCAGCAGCTTCGGACCTTCCCTAGGCACCGGGGAGCTGTTTTTT. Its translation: CASSFGPSLGTGELFF. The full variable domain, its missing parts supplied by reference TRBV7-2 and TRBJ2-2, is GAGVSQSPSNKVTEKGKDVELRCDPISGHTALYWYRQSLGQGLEFLIYFQGNSAPDKSGLPSDRFSAERTGGSVSTLTIQRTQQEDSAVYLCASSFGPSLGTGELFFGEGSRLTVL.